These T cell receptor beta chains were read from a single sample in a study of cytomegalovirus exposure and HLA in healthy donors. Assay: immunoSEQ multiplex PCR; the TCRdb copy retains only in-frame clones and omits some. The sample includes 100,000 to 150,000 clones, 74% seen only once; the top ten take roughly 4%. Sample: PBMCs. The receptors here all came from a woman in her fifties or sixties in good health and CMV-seropositive. Each CDR3 is given with its conserved first and last residue. D genes are given only for firm matches. The listing skips clone size in some rows; elsewhere it reads once, few, many or a size class.

CDR3nt	CDR3aa	abundance	v_gene	d_gene	j_gene
TGTGCCAGCAGCGTAGGGGGGGGATCTGCTGGAAACACCATATATTTT	CASSVGGGSAGNTIYF	-	TRBV9	-	TRBJ1-3
TGTGCCAGCAGACGCACGACAGGGGGCCTAAACACCATATATTTT	CASRRTTGGLNTIYF	-	TRBV6-1	TRBD1	TRBJ1-3
TGTGCCAGCAGCTTGGGACAGAGGTTGGACGACTATGGCTACACCTTC	CASSLGQRLDDYGYTF	few	TRBV11-2	TRBD1	TRBJ1-2
TGTGCCAGCAGCTTGGGGGCGCGGGGGCGGTCTTTCTTT	CASSLGARGRSFF	-	TRBV5-8	-	TRBJ1-1
TGCGCCAGCAGCCAAGAGCAGGGATTTCACAATGAGCAGTTCTTC	CASSQEQGFHNEQFF	-	TRBV4-1	-	TRBJ2-1
TGTTCCAGCAGCTTAGTCGGCAGGGATGGAAACACCATATATTTT	CSSSLVGRDGNTIYF	-	TRBV7-9	-	TRBJ1-3
TGTGCCAGCAGCTTAGGAGCAGGTCCTGGAAACACCATATATTTT	CASSLGAGPGNTIYF	-	TRBV7-2	-	TRBJ1-3
TGCGCCAGCAGCTTCGTAAATGAGCAGTTCTTC	CASSFVNEQFF	few	TRBV5-1	-	TRBJ2-1
TGTGCCATCAGTGAAAACAGGGAGTCCTACGAGCAGTACTTC	CAISENRESYEQYF	-	TRBV10-3	-	TRBJ2-7
TGTGCCAGCACCCCGGACAGGGCCGTGATAGGGCCCCAGCATTTT	CASTPDRAVIGPQHF	-	TRBV28	TRBD1	TRBJ1-5
TGTGCCAGCAGTTGGGGGCTTAACGAGCAGTACTTC	CASSWGLNEQYF	-	TRBV7-9	-	TRBJ2-7
TGTGCCAGCAGCCAAGCCCGCTCGGGACAGGGGGCGCGCTATACGCAGTATTTT	CASSQARSGQGARYTQYF	-	TRBV4-2	TRBD1	TRBJ2-3
TGTGCCAGCAGTCCCCTTGACAGGTCCTACGCTGGAGAGCAGTACTTC	CASSPLDRSYAGEQYF	-	TRBV6-6	-	TRBJ2-7
TGTGCCAGCAGTGAGCGGGGGGGCGAAGATACGCAGTATTTT	CASSERGGEDTQYF	-	TRBV6-1	TRBD2	TRBJ2-3
TGTGCCAGCAGCGTTCGTCCAGACACAGATACGCAGTATTTT	CASSVRPDTDTQYF	-	TRBV9	-	TRBJ2-3
TGCAGTGCCAGAGGGAGCACTGAAGCTTTCTTT	CSARGSTEAFF	-	TRBV20-1	-	TRBJ1-1
TGTGCCAGCACAGGGCTTCATAGCAATCAGCCCCAGCATTTT	CASTGLHSNQPQHF	-	TRBV2	-	TRBJ1-5
TGCGCTAGCAGCCAAGGGACCGCACAGGGGAGCAATCAGCCCCAGCATTTT	CASSQGTAQGSNQPQHF	once	TRBV4-3	TRBD1	TRBJ1-5
TGTGCCAGTAGTGTCTTGGTCGGTCGGTATCCTAGGGAGCAGTACTTC	CASSVLVGRYPREQYF	once	TRBV19	-	TRBJ2-7
TGTGCCAGCAGCCGAGAGGCCTTAGGAAACACCATATATTTT	CASSREALGNTIYF	-	TRBV4-2	-	TRBJ1-3
TGTGCCAGCCGACTGTGGACAGGATTCTATGGCTACACCTTC	CASRLWTGFYGYTF	-	TRBV5-4	TRBD1	TRBJ1-2
TGTGCCAGCAGCGTAGAAAGGAGCACCATATATTTT	CASSVERSTIYF	-	TRBV9	-	TRBJ1-3
TGCAGTGCTCTTTACACCTACGAGCAGTACTTC	CSALYTYEQYF	-	TRBV20-1	-	TRBJ2-7
TGTGCCAGCAGTTTAACAGTCTCCCAGCCCCAGCATTTT	CASSLTVSQPQHF	-	TRBV28	-	TRBJ1-5
TGCGCCAGCGGTTCGTTTAACCCAGCTAGTCCCTACAATGAGCAGTTCTTC	CASGSFNPASPYNEQFF	-	TRBV5-1	-	TRBJ2-1
TGTGCCTGGAAACCCGCGGGGGGGCCCCCAGATACGCAGTATTTT	CAWKPAGGPPDTQYF	-	TRBV30	TRBD2	TRBJ2-3
TGTGCCAGCAGCTTGAGGCAGGGCAATTCACCCCTCCACTTT	CASSLRQGNSPLHF	-	TRBV5-5	-	TRBJ1-6
TGTGCCAGCAGGTGGGACAGTGGGCAGCCCCAGCATTTT	CASRWDSGQPQHF	many	TRBV6-1	TRBD1	TRBJ1-5
TGTGCCAGCAGCTTAGGCCAGGGGCTAGACATTCAGTACTTC	CASSLGQGLDIQYF	-	TRBV7-9	-	TRBJ2-4
TGTGCCAGCAGCGGAGGGGGCGGGGATGGCTACACCTTC	CASSGGGGDGYTF	-	TRBV2	TRBD1	TRBJ1-2
TGCGCCAGCAGCCCCGGGGTGGGGGGAAACCTGTTTTTT	CASSPGVGGNLFF	-	TRBV4-3	-	TRBJ1-4
TGTGCCAGCAGCGTAGATGGGGCTCTGGGAGAGACCCAGTACTTC	CASSVDGALGETQYF	-	TRBV9	-	TRBJ2-5
TGTGCCAGCAGCCAACCACAGGGTGACAATGAGCAGTTCTTC	CASSQPQGDNEQFF	-	TRBV4-2	-	TRBJ2-1
TGCGCCAGCAGCCAAGTAGGGGTCGGGGCCAACGTCCTGACTTTC	CASSQVGVGANVLTF	-	TRBV4-1	-	TRBJ2-6
TGCGCCAGCAGTCGCTACAGCCAACTAGCCAAAAACATTCAGTACTTC	CASSRYSQLAKNIQYF	-	TRBV23-1	-	TRBJ2-4
TGTGCCAGCAGCTTGGCCGGTGGGAGGTCCGGAAACACCATATATTTT	CASSLAGGRSGNTIYF	-	TRBV5-4	-	TRBJ1-3
TGTGCCAGCAGCTTGGCCAGGGGTAATTCCTACGAGCAGTACTTC	CASSLARGNSYEQYF	-	TRBV5-5	-	TRBJ2-7
TGTGCCAGCAGCTTAAGACTAGTGATCACAGATACGCAGTATTTT	CASSLRLVITDTQYF	-	TRBV7-2	-	TRBJ2-3
TGTGCCAGCAGTGAGGTTTCCGTCGACGGGGGCTACACCTTC	CASSEVSVDGGYTF	once	TRBV2	-	TRBJ1-2
TGTGCCAGCAGTTGGGGAGGGGGGAGCACAGATACGCAGTATTTT	CASSWGGGSTDTQYF	-	TRBV2	-	TRBJ2-3
TGTGCCAGCACCTCGGGGGGCACCATCTCCTACGAGCAGTACTTC	CASTSGGTISYEQYF	-	TRBV28	-	TRBJ2-7
TGTGCCAGCAGCCAAGATAGGGGGGGCGGCACAGATACGCAGTATTTT	CASSQDRGGGTDTQYF	few	TRBV4-2	-	TRBJ2-3
TGCGCCAGCAGCTTAGGGGGGGGAAAGAATGAGCAGTTCTTC	CASSLGGGKNEQFF	-	TRBV5-1	-	TRBJ2-1
TGTGCCAGCAGTGAGTTAAGCTCCTACGAGCAGTACTTC	CASSELSSYEQYF	-	TRBV25-1	-	TRBJ2-7
TGTGCCAGCAGCCAAGAAAGGGGGGGCCGGGGAGATACGCAGTATTTT	CASSQERGGRGDTQYF	-	TRBV4-2	-	TRBJ2-3
TGCGCCAGCAGCCTGGGTATGGAAGGGCGGGTACAATCACCCCTCCACTTT	CASSLGMEGRVQSPLHF	-	TRBV5-1	-	TRBJ1-6
TGTGCCAGCAGCTTGGGGCTAGTGCCCTACAATGAGCAGTTCTTC	CASSLGLVPYNEQFF	-	TRBV5-6	-	TRBJ2-1
TGTGCCAGCAGCTTAAAACCCGGACAGGGCCGGATCGGGGAGCTGTTTTTT	CASSLKPGQGRIGELFF	-	TRBV7-6	TRBD1	TRBJ2-2
TGTGCCAGCATCCTCCGGGGGGGGAACTGCGAGCAGTACTTC	CASILRGGNCEQYF	-	TRBV6-1	TRBD2	TRBJ2-7
TGTGCCAGCAGTTTACGTAGGGGGGGAGGCACCGGGGAGCTGTTTTTT	CASSLRRGGGTGELFF	once	TRBV27	-	TRBJ2-2
TGTGCCAGCAGCCCGAGGGACAGGGGGCTTTCCTATGGCTACACCTTC	CASSPRDRGLSYGYTF	-	TRBV7-2	TRBD1	TRBJ1-2
TGTGCCAGCATACCGTCCGGGACTACCGGAGAGACCCAGTACTTC	CASIPSGTTGETQYF	once	TRBV2	TRBD2	TRBJ2-5
TGTGCCAGCAGCGCCGGGACAGGGCGAGCTTTCTTT	CASSAGTGRAFF	-	TRBV7-9	TRBD1	TRBJ1-1
TGTGCCAGCAGCGTAGGGGGGGGGCTTGAGACCCAGTACTTC	CASSVGGGLETQYF	once	TRBV9	-	TRBJ2-5
TGTGCCAGCCTGCGGGGACTGCGTGAGCAGTTCTTC	CASLRGLREQFF	-	TRBV28	-	TRBJ2-1
TGTTCCAGCAGCTTAGCAGCGGGAATTAACACCGGGGAGCTGTTTTTT	CSSSLAAGINTGELFF	-	TRBV7-9	TRBD2	TRBJ2-2
TGTGCCAGCAGGGGGACAGGGCTCTCCTACGAGCAGTACTTC	CASRGTGLSYEQYF	few	TRBV6-1	TRBD1	TRBJ2-7
TGTGCCAGCAGCCCGAGACTCATACGTGCAACTAATGAAAAACTGTTTTTT	CASSPRLIRATNEKLFF	once	TRBV7-9	-	TRBJ1-4
TGTGCCAGCAGCCAAGATTTAGGGGGGGCAGAAGATACGCAGTATTTT	CASSQDLGGAEDTQYF	once	TRBV4-2	-	TRBJ2-3
TGTGCCATCAGTGAGTCGATCAGGGTCCTCGGAAACACCATATATTTT	CAISESIRVLGNTIYF	-	TRBV10-3	-	TRBJ1-3